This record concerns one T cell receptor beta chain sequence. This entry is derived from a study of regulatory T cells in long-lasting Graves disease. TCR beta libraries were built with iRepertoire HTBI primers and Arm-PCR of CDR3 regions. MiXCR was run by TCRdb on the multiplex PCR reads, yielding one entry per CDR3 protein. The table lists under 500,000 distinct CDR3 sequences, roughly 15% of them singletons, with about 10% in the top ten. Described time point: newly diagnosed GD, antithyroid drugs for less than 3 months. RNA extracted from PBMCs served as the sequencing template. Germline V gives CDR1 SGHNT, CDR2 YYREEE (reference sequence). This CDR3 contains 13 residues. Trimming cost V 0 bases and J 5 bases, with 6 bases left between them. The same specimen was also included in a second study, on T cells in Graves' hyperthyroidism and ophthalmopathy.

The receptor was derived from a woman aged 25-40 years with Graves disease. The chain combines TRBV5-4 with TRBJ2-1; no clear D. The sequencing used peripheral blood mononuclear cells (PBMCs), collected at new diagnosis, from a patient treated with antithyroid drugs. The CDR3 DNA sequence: TGTGCCAGCAGCTTGGTTGGGGACAATGAGCAGTTCTTC. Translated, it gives CASSLVGDNEQFF.